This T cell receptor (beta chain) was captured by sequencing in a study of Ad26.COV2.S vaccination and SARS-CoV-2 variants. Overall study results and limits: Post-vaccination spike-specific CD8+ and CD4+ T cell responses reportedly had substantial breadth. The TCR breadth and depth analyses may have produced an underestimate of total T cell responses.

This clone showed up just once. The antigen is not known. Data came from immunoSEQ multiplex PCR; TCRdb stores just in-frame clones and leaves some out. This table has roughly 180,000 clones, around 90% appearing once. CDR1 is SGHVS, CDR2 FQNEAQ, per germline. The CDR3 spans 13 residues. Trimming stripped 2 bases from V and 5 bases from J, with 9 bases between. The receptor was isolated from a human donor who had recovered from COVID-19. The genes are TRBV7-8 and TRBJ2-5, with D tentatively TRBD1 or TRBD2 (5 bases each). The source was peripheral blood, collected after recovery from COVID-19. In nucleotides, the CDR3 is TGTGCCAGCAGCTTACTCAGGGAGGAGACCCAGTACTTC. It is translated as CASSLLREETQYF.